These 17 T cell receptor beta chains came from one sample sequenced in a study of response to subunit inactivated influenza vaccine. TCRdb re-called the RT-PCR reads with MiXCR, one entry per CDR3 protein. The sample lists 550,000 to 800,000 distinct CDR3 sequences, around 13% occurring once. Source: PBMCs from blood, taken 14 to 15 days before vaccination. The source of these receptors is a man aged 50 to 60 who received an inactivated influenza vaccine.

This clonotype was seen more than once but under ten times. This chain links TRBV20-1 with TRBJ2-1; 11 nucleotides agree with TRBD2. This CDR3 is 15 amino acids long. CDR1 is DFQATT, CDR2 SNEGSKA, per germline (reference sequence). V trimming: 5 bases; J trimming: 5 bases; junction bases outside the gene matches: 8. DNA for the CDR3: TGCAGTGCTCTTAGCGGGACTAGCGGCCACAATGAGCAGTTCTTC. It specifies CSALSGTSGHNEQFF.

The chain couples TRBV6-1 to TRBJ1-1; tentative D call: TRBD1 (5 bases). The germline V and J ends were trimmed by 6 bases and 4 bases, with 15 bases remaining between them. The germline CDR1 and CDR2 sequences are MNHNS and SASEGT. This CDR3 comprises 14 residues. Here the CDR3 reads CASRLQWGSTEAFF. The CDR3 DNA follows: TGTGCCAGCAGACTACAGTGGGGGAGCACTGAAGCTTTCTTT.

In this sample, this clonotype turned up a few times. The chain carries TRBV20-1 and TRBJ2-1; 12 positions agree with TRBD2. J gave up 1 base and V 6 bases, and 4 bases lay outside the gene matches. The CDR3 runs to 15 residues. CDR1 is DFQATT, CDR2 SNEGSKA, per germline (reference sequence). CDR3 sequence reads: CSATTSGRSYNEQFF. For the CDR3, the DNA is TGCAGTGCAACCACTAGCGGGAGGTCCTACAATGAGCAGTTCTTC.

In this sample, this clonotype turned up many times. The V call is TRBV11-2, the J call TRBJ2-3; 8 positions agree with TRBD2. From germline, CDR1 is SGHAT and CDR2 FQNNGV. V shed 5 bases and J 2 bases; nucleotides not matched to a gene: 9. The CDR3 spans 16 residues. The CDR3 reads CASSLKTSVNTDTQYF. The CDR3, as DNA: TGTGCCAGCAGCCTTAAGACTAGCGTTAACACAGATACGCAGTATTTT. Full variable domain (remainder filled in from reference TRBV11-2 and TRBJ2-3): EAGVAQSPRYKIIEKRQSVAFWCNPISGHATLYWYQQILGQGPKLLIQFQNNGVVDDSQLPKDRFSAERLKGVDSTLKIQPAKLEDSAVYLCASSLKTSVNTDTQYFGPGTRLTVL.

This clonotype was detected only a few times. The chain joins TRBV20-1 to TRBJ2-4; 14 bases line up with TRBD2. The V segment lost 4 bases and the J segment 5 bases; nucleotides outside the gene matches: 7. Germline V lookup: CDR1 DFQATT, CDR2 SNEGSKA (reference sequence). The CDR3 is 16 residues long. Written as DNA, the CDR3 is TGCAGTGCTATGGCGGGACTAGCGGGAGTTCAAAACATTCAGTACTTC. This gives the protein CSAMAGLAGVQNIQYF.

This clonotype has only a few counts. The chain carries TRBV15 and TRBJ2-3, with a tentative D call TRBD2 (6 bases). The V gene's germline CDR1 is LNHNV and CDR2 YYDKDF (reference sequence). CDR3 length: 14 residues. Trimming left V 1 base short and J 2 bases short, with 7 bases between. CDR3 sequence: CATSRVADTDTQYF. The CDR3 coding sequence is TGTGCCACCAGCAGAGTAGCGGACACAGATACGCAGTATTTT.

In its sample, this clonotype was seen a few times. The J gene is TRBJ1-2, the V gene TRBV20-1; D gene uncertain. The CDR3 has 13 residues. Germline CDR1 DFQATT, CDR2 SNEGSKA (reference sequence). V lost 0 bases and J lost 1, with 6 bases in between. This CDR3 is CSARDQVNYGYTF. CDR3 coding DNA: TGCAGTGCTAGAGATCAGGTTAACTATGGCTACACCTTC.

Ten or more counts support this clonotype. The chain uses TRBV5-1 and TRBJ2-1; D is unclear. The V gene's germline CDR1 is SGHRS and CDR2 YFSETQ. V was shortened by 2 bases and J by 4 bases, with 19 bases between the two germline ends. This CDR3 has 17 residues. The CDR3: CASSFPPPNPQYNEQFF. The CDR3 DNA reads as TGCGCCAGCAGCTTTCCACCCCCTAACCCCCAATACAATGAGCAGTTCTTC. The variable domain in full, completed from reference TRBV5-1 and TRBJ2-1, reads KAGVTQTPRYLIKTRGQQVTLSCSPISGHRSVSWYQQTPGQGLQFLFEYFSETQRNKGNFPGRFSGRQFSNSRSEMNVSTLELGDSALYLCASSFPPPNPQYNEQFFGPGTRLTVL.

This clonotype was detected many times. The J gene is TRBJ2-7, the V gene TRBV4-2, with 7 bases lining up with TRBD1. This CDR3 is 14 amino acids long. The V segment lost 4 bases and the J segment 3 bases; nucleotides outside the gene matches: 6. Germline assignment: CDR1 LGHNA and CDR2 YNFKEQ. This CDR3 is CASSLERDSYEQYF. DNA for the CDR3: TGTGCCAGCAGCCTCGAACGGGACAGCTACGAGCAGTACTTC.

This clonotype was seen ten or more times. Here the CDR3 DNA reads TGTGCCAGCAGTTTAGACGGACCGGGACAGAGCAATCAGCCCCAGCATTTT. This encodes CASSLDGPGQSNQPQHF. The rearrangement links TRBV27 to TRBJ1-5; 7 nucleotides match TRBD1. J was trimmed by 1 base and V by 2 bases; bases with no gene match: 8. This CDR3 is built from 17 residues. Germline CDR1 MNHEY, CDR2 SMNVEV (reference sequence).

V usage is TRBV7-2 and J usage is TRBJ2-1, with 10 bases matching TRBD2. V lost 5 bases, J lost 5 bases, and 6 bases stayed unmatched. Germline assignment: CDR1 SGHTA and CDR2 FQGNSA. This CDR3 region has 15 residues. The CDR3, as DNA: TGTGCCAGCAGCCCAACTAGCGGGGTACACAATGAGCAGTTCTTC. Residues: CASSPTSGVHNEQFF.

As to this clonotype: This may come from a read error, since a much larger clone is one base off. The rearrangement links TRBV3-1 to TRBJ2-7, with D tentatively TRBD2 (6 bases). CDR1 LGHDT and CDR2 YNNKEL come from the germline V gene (reference sequence). There are 17 residues in the CDR3. The CDR3 bases are TGTGCCACCAGCCAAGATAATCAGGGACTGGGAAAGTACGAGCAGTACTTC. Translation gives CATSQDNQGLGKYEQYF.

The chain couples TRBV24-1 to TRBJ2-3, with 7 bases lining up with TRBD2. The CDR3 is made up of 16 amino acids. Trimming cost V 3 bases and J 5 bases; bases outside gene matches: 10. Germline V gene data show CDR1 as KGHDR and CDR2 as SFDVKD. The DNA of the CDR3 is TGTGCCACCAGTGATCCCCATGGGAGGGTTGGAGATACGCAGTATTTT. It yields the protein CATSDPHGRVGDTQYF.

This chain connects TRBV20-1 to TRBJ1-1; D unclear. With 3 bases removed from V and 4 bases from J, the gap between germline ends came to 9 bases. CDR1 and CDR2 from the germline V gene are DFQATT and SNEGSKA (reference sequence). The CDR3 has 12 amino acids. Written as DNA, the CDR3 is TGCAGTGCTAGGGAAACGGGCACTGAAGCTTTCTTT. Its protein product is CSARETGTEAFF.

V gene TRBV5-1 combines with J gene TRBJ2-6; unclear D gene. V dropped 4 bases and J dropped 3 bases, with 11 bases sitting between them. The CDR3 loop spans 15 amino acids. Looked up from germline, CDR1 is SGHRS and CDR2 is YFSETQ. This CDR3 is CASSLRHGGANVLTF. The CDR3 region has the DNA TGCGCCAGCAGCCTACGACACGGTGGGGCCAACGTCCTGACTTTC.

The sample holds a few counts of this clonotype. This rearrangement joins TRBV6-1 to TRBJ2-7; possible D gene TRBD1, 5 bases. The CDR3 totals 12 residues. The V and J ends lost 4 bases and 7 bases respectively, with 11 bases between them. The germline gives CDR1 MNHNS, CDR2 SASEGT. This CDR3 is CASSVWTSEQYF. For the CDR3, the DNA is TGTGCCAGCAGTGTGTGGACAAGTGAGCAGTACTTC.

This clonotype was observed a few times. The DNA for the CDR3 is TGTGCCAGCAGCCGTGGGGGGGACTCTGGGGCCAACGTCCTGACTTTC. This translates into CASSRGGDSGANVLTF. V usage is TRBV11-2 and J usage is TRBJ2-6; TRBD2 matches 7 bases. This CDR3 contains 16 residues. V gave up 5 bases and J gave up 0 bases; unmatched junction bases: 4. Germline V gives CDR1 SGHAT, CDR2 FQNNGV. The variable domain in full, with the rest retrieved from reference TRBV11-2 and TRBJ2-6, is EAGVAQSPRYKIIEKRQSVAFWCNPISGHATLYWYQQILGQGPKLLIQFQNNGVVDDSQLPKDRFSAERLKGVDSTLKIQPAKLEDSAVYLCASSRGGDSGANVLTFGAGSRLTVL.